The 13 T cell receptor beta chains below all came from one sample that was sequenced in a study of CD8 T cell repertoires and HIV-1 epitope variants. Clones were sequenced by immunoSEQ multiplex PCR, and TCRdb holds only the in-frame ones, with some missing. The repertoire consists of thousands of clones, with 65% to 70% occurring once and the leading ten covering around 42%. The antigens these receptors bind are not known. The material sequenced was cultured CD8+ T cells derived from PBMCs. The origin of the receptors is a male donor with HIV.

V usage is TRBV28 and J usage is TRBJ1-1, with TRBD1 matching 9 bases. Germline CDR1 is MDHEN and CDR2 is SYDVKM. After removal of 3 bases from V and 5 bases from J, the junction contained 7 bases not matched to a gene. This CDR3 is 15 amino acids long. CDR3 sequence: CASSFPDRGRTEAFF. CDR3 nucleotides: TGTGCCAGCAGTTTCCCGGACAGGGGACGAACTGAAGCTTTCTTT. The whole variable domain, filled in from reference TRBV28 and TRBJ1-1, reads DVKVTQSSRYLVKRTGEKVFLECVQDMDHENMFWYRQDPGLGLRLIYFSYDVKMKEKGDIPEGYSVSREKKERFSLILESASTNQTSMYLCASSFPDRGRTEAFFGQGTRLTVV.

This clone is a singleton in its sample. This chain links TRBV7-3 with TRBJ2-7; weak D call: TRBD2 (6 bases). The CDR3 contains 14 residues. Germline V lookup: CDR1 SGHTA, CDR2 FQGTGA. V was trimmed by 5 bases and J by 3 bases, leaving 14 bases between them. The CDR3 DNA follows: TGTGCCAGCAGCCCAAGGGCGGGGCACTACGAGCAGTACTTC. Translation: CASSPRAGHYEQYF.

The chain has TRBV7-8 and TRBJ2-2; 7 bases agree with TRBD2. There are 15 residues in the CDR3. Germline CDR1 and CDR2: SGHVS and FQNEAQ. V gave up 3 bases and J gave up 1 base; unmatched junction bases: 2. The CDR3 sequence: CASSFSSGNTGELFF. The CDR3 DNA reads as TGTGCCAGCAGCTTCTCTAGCGGGAACACCGGGGAGCTGTTTTTT.

For this clone: The same CDR3 arises from other DNA sequences in this sample as well. This rearrangement joins TRBV7-2 to TRBJ1-5; D remains unclear. Trimming removed 5 bases from V and 4 bases from J, with 9 bases in between. CDR3 size: 13 residues. Germline CDR1 and CDR2: SGHTA and FQGNSA. This CDR3 is CASSLRPNQPQHF. DNA of the CDR3: TGTGCCAGCAGCCTTCGACCTAATCAGCCCCAGCATTTT.

The V and J genes are TRBV11-2 and TRBJ2-1; no clear D. V was pared by 6 bases and J by 0 bases, with 18 bases between. This CDR3 has 17 amino acids. The germline V gene encodes CDR1 SGHAT and CDR2 FQNNGV. The CDR3 here is CASRGFGSESSYNEQFF. Written as DNA, the CDR3 is TGTGCCAGCAGGGGTTTCGGCAGTGAGAGCTCCTACAATGAGCAGTTCTTC.

The V and J genes are TRBV5-6 and TRBJ1-6; D uncertain. Germline CDR1 is SGHDT and CDR2 is YYEEEE. Trimming shortened V by 2 bases and J by 8 bases, and 11 bases separated the two germline ends. This CDR3 comprises 14 residues. The CDR3 here is CASSLWEEDSPLHF. The CDR3 DNA reads as TGTGCCAGCAGCTTATGGGAGGAGGATTCACCCCTCCACTTT.

The chain links TRBV13 to TRBJ1-2; TRBD1 matches at 8 bases. The trim removed 5 bases at V and 4 bases at J, leaving 12 bases unmatched. CDR3 length: 16 residues. Germline V CDR1 and CDR2: PRHDT, FYEKMQ (reference sequence). CDR3: CASSLEGLDRVYGYTF. The DNA for the CDR3 is TGTGCCAGCAGCCTAGAGGGGTTGGACAGGGTCTATGGCTACACCTTC.

The rearrangement uses TRBV28 and TRBJ1-4; no definite D call. The V end lost 3 bases, the J end lost 0 bases, and 17 bases lay between the germline ends. The CDR3 is made up of 18 amino acids. Germline lookup yields CDR1 MDHEN and CDR2 SYDVKM. This CDR3 reads CASSLSVSEDATNEKLFF. CDR3 coding DNA: TGTGCCAGCAGTTTGTCAGTTTCTGAGGATGCAACTAATGAAAAACTGTTTTTT. Filled out from reference TRBV28 and TRBJ1-4, the complete variable domain reads DVKVTQSSRYLVKRTGEKVFLECVQDMDHENMFWYRQDPGLGLRLIYFSYDVKMKEKGDIPEGYSVSREKKERFSLILESASTNQTSMYLCASSLSVSEDATNEKLFFGSGTQLSVL.

Only a few counts were recorded for this clone. V gene TRBV7-9 combines with J gene TRBJ1-4; D is unresolved. V was cut by 6 bases and J by 7 bases, with 15 bases left in between. This CDR3 has 14 residues. The V gene's germline CDR1 is SEHNR and CDR2 FQNEAQ (reference sequence). Here the CDR3 reads CASRSGVTGEKLFF. The CDR3 DNA reads as TGTGCCAGCAGGAGCGGAGTCACGGGTGAAAAACTGTTTTTT.

This clone has a handful of counts. This chain joins TRBV21-1 and TRBJ1-5. TRBV21-1 is a recognized pseudogene. The CDR3 totals 15 residues. The CDR3 DNA reads TGTGCCAGCAGCAAAGAGAACGGCGAGGATCAGCCCCAGCATTTT. It is translated as CASSKENGEDQPQHF.

The rearrangement joins TRBV9 to TRBJ1-5, with a possible D match to TRBD1 (5 bases). The germline gives CDR1 SGDLS, CDR2 YYNGEE. V shed 7 bases and J shed 5 bases, with 16 bases lying between them. This CDR3 region has 14 residues. In DNA, the CDR3 is TGTGCCAGCGGATCGGGGACGGCCGATCAGCCCCAGCATTTT. Translation gives CASGSGTADQPQHF. Full variable domain (missing parts from reference TRBV9 and TRBJ1-5): DSGVTQTPKHLITATGQRVTLRCSPRSGDLSVYWYQQSLDQGLQFLIQYYNGEERAKGNILERFSAQQFPDLHSELNLSSLELGDSALYFCASGSGTADQPQHFGDGTRLSIL.

The DNA for the CDR3 is TGTGCCAGCAACCCGGGACCGAAAAGAAACAATTCACCCCTCCACTTT. Translated, it gives CASNPGPKRNNSPLHF. This rearrangement joins TRBV21-1 to TRBJ1-6. TRBV21-1 is termed a pseudogene. The CDR3 is made up of 16 amino acids.

The CDR3 bases are TGTGCCAGCAGTTTATTGCGACAGGGAACTAGCAATCAGCCCCAGCATTTT. Amino acid sequence: CASSLLRQGTSNQPQHF. The chain links TRBV28 to TRBJ1-5, with 7 bases matching TRBD1. V lost 1 base, J lost 0 bases, and 6 bases stayed unmatched. CDR1 MDHEN and CDR2 SYDVKM come from the germline V gene. The CDR3 contains 17 residues.